Each of the 26 T cell receptor beta chains below was sequenced from the same sample in a study of T cell responses to AZD1222 COVID-19 vaccine. Some clones are missing from TCRdb's copy, which holds only in-frame ones; the method was immunoSEQ multiplex PCR. Of about 120,000 clones detected, 85% to 90% appear once; the ten largest clones hold 3.5%. The sample was peripheral blood, taken 28 days after the second AZD1222 dose. All receptors derive from an adult who received the AZD1222 COVID-19 vaccine.

V usage is TRBV6-5 and J usage is TRBJ2-2, with 8 nucleotides matching TRBD1. CDR3 length equals 15 residues. With 2 bases clipped from V and 7 bases from J, the junction kept 6 bases outside the gene matches. The germline CDR1 and CDR2 sequences are MNHEY and SVGAGI. CDR3 sequence reads: CASSYSQGAIGELFF. In DNA form, the CDR3 reads TGTGCCAGCAGTTACAGCCAGGGGGCTATCGGGGAGCTGTTTTTT.

The chain links TRBV11-2 to TRBJ1-2; D is perhaps TRBD1 (5 bases). CDR1 is SGHAT and CDR2 is FQNNGV in the germline V gene. V was trimmed by 3 bases and J by 7 bases, leaving 12 bases between them. This CDR3 has 13 amino acids. CDR3 in amino acids: CASSFFQGGGYTF. CDR3 DNA: TGTGCCAGCAGCTTCTTCCAGGGAGGTGGCTACACCTTC.

The chain links TRBV6-2 or TRBV6-3 to TRBJ2-1, with D possibly being TRBD2 (6 bases). Germline V gene sequence: CDR1 MNHEY, CDR2 SVGEGT. The CDR3 sequence is 16 residues long. V was shortened by 2 bases and J by 0 bases, with 11 bases between the two germline ends. CDR3 DNA sequence: TGTGCCAGCAGTTACGGCGGGGACCCCTCCTACAATGAGCAGTTCTTC. Translated, it gives CASSYGGDPSYNEQFF.

V usage is TRBV30 and J usage is TRBJ1-2; D gene uncertain. V lost 0 bases and J lost 8, with 7 bases in between. Germline CDR1 reads GTSNPN; CDR2 reads SVGIG (reference sequence). This CDR3 has 11 residues. CDR3 DNA sequence: TGTGCCTGGAGTGTAAGGGTGGGCTACACCTTC. It yields the protein CAWSVRVGYTF. The full variable domain, rest sourced from reference TRBV30 and TRBJ1-2, is SQTIHQWPATLVQPVGSPLSLECTVEGTSNPNLYWYRQAAGRGLQLLFYSVGIGQISSEVPQNLSASRPQDRQFILSSKKLLLSDSGFYLCAWSVRVGYTFGSGTRLTVV.

The chain uses TRBV5-1 and TRBJ1-1; a weak D match, TRBD1 (6 bases). The ends were cut back, 0 bases at V and 5 bases at J, with 20 bases in the middle. The CDR3 is 17 amino acids. Germline-derived CDR1 and CDR2 are SGHRS and YFSETQ. The CDR3 coding sequence is TGCGCCAGCAGCTTGGGCCCCGGGGGGGCATTCCGTACTGAAGCTTTCTTT. Amino acid sequence: CASSLGPGGAFRTEAFF.

Regarding this clone: Other DNA sequences of this sample code for an identical CDR3. The J gene is TRBJ1-1, the V gene TRBV12-3 or TRBV12-4, with D uncertain. The length of the CDR3 is 13 residues. V was pared by 1 base and J by 1 base, with 4 bases between. CDR3 protein: CASSLGQNTEAFF. Written as DNA, the CDR3 is TGTGCCAGCAGTTTAGGGCAGAACACTGAAGCTTTCTTT.

The chain has TRBV19 and TRBJ1-5; TRBD1 agrees at 8 bases. Germline V lookup: CDR1 LNHDA, CDR2 SQIVND (reference sequence). Trimming took 7 bases from V and 2 from J; bases not matched to a gene: 7. The CDR3 spans 15 residues. CDR3 residues: CASTLEDRGNQPQHF. The CDR3 nucleotides read TGTGCCAGTACCCTCGAGGACAGGGGCAATCAGCCCCAGCATTTT.

This clone was found a few times. The rearrangement uses TRBV19 and TRBJ1-5; a possible D gene is TRBD1 (5 bases). V dropped 3 bases and J dropped 10 bases, with 10 bases sitting between them. Germline CDR1 reads LNHDA; CDR2 reads SQIVND (reference sequence). CDR3 length: 12 amino acids. The CDR3 DNA sequence: TGTGCCAGTAGTATCCGAGGGGATCCCCAGCATTTT. Protein product: CASSIRGDPQHF.

A remark on this clone: This same CDR3 is encoded by further DNA sequences in the sample. The chain is built from TRBV14 and TRBJ1-2; D unresolved. In germline, CDR1 is SGHDN, CDR2 FVKESK. V dropped 0 bases and J dropped 5 bases, with 10 bases sitting between them. The CDR3 contains 14 residues. The CDR3: CASSQDTKGYGYTF. The CDR3 DNA is TGTGCCAGCAGCCAAGATACCAAGGGTTATGGCTACACCTTC.

CDR3 amino acids: CASSSAQLAGGSEQYF. The CDR3 DNA reads as TGCGCCAGCAGCTCGGCCCAGCTAGCGGGAGGAAGCGAGCAGTACTTC. The chain employs TRBV5-1 and TRBJ2-7; 11 bases match TRBD2. From germline, CDR1 is SGHRS and CDR2 YFSETQ. The CDR3 sequence is 16 residues long. V lost 3 bases to trimming and J lost 6 bases; unmatched junction nucleotides: 11.

The chain couples TRBV3-1 (or the pseudogene TRBV3-2) to TRBJ1-1; 11 bases line up with TRBD1. The CDR3 spans 15 residues. In germline, CDR1 is LGHDT, CDR2 YNNKEL (reference sequence). V gave up 4 bases and J gave up 6 bases; unmatched junction bases: 7. In nucleotides, the CDR3 is TGTGCCAGCAGCCGCGGACAGGGGGCGATATCTGAAGCTTTCTTT. It specifies CASSRGQGAISEAFF.

This clone occurred a few times. The chain recombines TRBV30 with TRBJ2-3; D not certain. V lost 1 base, J lost 2 bases, and 10 bases lay in between. This CDR3 region has 14 residues. CDR1 is GTSNPN and CDR2 is SVGIG in the germline V gene (reference sequence). CDR3 in DNA: TGTGCCTGGAGTGGATCCCAGATCACAGATACGCAGTATTTT. Its translation is CAWSGSQITDTQYF.

This sequence joins TRBV28 and TRBJ1-1; the D is unclear. Deletions cut 5 bases from V and 7 bases from J, with 14 bases between. The germline V gene has CDR1 MDHEN and CDR2 SYDVKM. The CDR3 contains 13 residues. CDR3 sequence reads: CASSKTHSGEAFF. DNA of the CDR3: TGTGCCAGCAGTAAGACACACTCCGGTGAAGCTTTCTTT.

This chain joins TRBV4-3 and TRBJ2-3; D may correspond to TRBD1 or TRBD2 (5 bases each). CDR1 is LGHNA, CDR2 YSLEER, per germline. There are 18 residues in the CDR3. The V and J ends lost 0 bases and 2 bases respectively, with 18 bases between them. The CDR3 sequence: CASSQELLGRALTDTQYF. CDR3 nucleotides: TGCGCCAGCAGCCAAGAGTTACTAGGCAGGGCGCTCACAGATACGCAGTATTTT.

V and J are TRBV5-1 and TRBJ1-2; maybe TRBD1 (5 bases). Germline CDR1 is SGHRS and CDR2 is YFSETQ. The CDR3 has 14 residues. Deletions cut 2 bases from V and 0 bases from J, with 8 bases between. CDR3 in amino acids: CASSFGGTNYGYTF. In nucleotides, the CDR3 is TGCGCCAGCAGCTTCGGGGGAACTAACTATGGCTACACCTTC.

Here the CDR3 reads CASSQGLLAGGLSSYNEQFF. CDR3 DNA sequence: TGTGCCAGCAGCCAAGGGCTTCTAGCGGGGGGTCTGAGCTCCTACAATGAGCAGTTCTTC. The chain links TRBV3-1 (or the pseudogene TRBV3-2) to TRBJ2-1; 11 bases line up with TRBD2. Trimming at V came to 1 base and at J to 0 bases, leaving 11 bases not matched to a gene. Germline CDR1 reads LGHDT; CDR2 reads YNNKEL (reference sequence). The CDR3 runs 20 residues.

This sequence joins TRBV28 and TRBJ2-7; D is ambiguous. This CDR3 has 13 amino acids. Trimming shortened V by 2 bases and J by 3 bases, and 8 bases separated the two germline ends. The germline gives CDR1 MDHEN, CDR2 SYDVKM. Here the CDR3 reads CASSLRPVYEQYF. CDR3 coding DNA: TGTGCCAGCAGTTTAAGGCCGGTCTACGAGCAGTACTTC.

This clone was observed a handful of times. The chain uses TRBV28 and TRBJ1-5, with D possibly TRBD1 on 5 matching bases. This CDR3 has 15 residues. Germline V CDR1 and CDR2: MDHEN, SYDVKM. V dropped 6 bases and J dropped 0 bases, with 12 bases sitting between them. CDR3 in DNA: TGTGCCAGCAGATGGGACGTCGATAGCAATCAGCCCCAGCATTTT. It encodes CASRWDVDSNQPQHF.

This clone has a single count. V usage is TRBV6-2 or TRBV6-3 and J usage is TRBJ1-1, with D unresolved. CDR1 and CDR2 (germline): MNHEY, SVGEGT. Trimming cost V 4 bases and J 3 bases, with 9 bases left between them. This CDR3 has 13 residues. Here the CDR3 reads CASSSPLYTEAFF. DNA of the CDR3: TGTGCCAGCAGTTCGCCACTTTACACTGAAGCTTTCTTT.

The chain uses TRBV7-3 and TRBJ1-6; maybe TRBD1 (6 bases). Trimming pared 6 bases from V and 6 bases from J, leaving 12 bases between. Germline V gene sequence: CDR1 SGHTA, CDR2 FQGTGA. CDR3 length: 14 residues. CDR3 sequence (DNA): TGTGCCAGCAGTACAGGGTCTCCTAATTCACCCCTCCACTTT. Translation gives CASSTGSPNSPLHF. Based on the CDR3 plus reference TRBV7-3 and TRBJ1-6, the full variable domain is GAGVSQTPSNKVTEKGKYVELRCDPISGHTALYWYRQSLGQGPEFLIYFQGTGAADDSGLPNDRFFAVRPEGSVSTLKIQRTERGDSAVYLCASSTGSPNSPLHFGNGTRLTVT.

This chain uses TRBV19 with TRBJ1-1; no clear D. V was clipped by 7 bases and J by 6 bases, with 15 bases between them. CDR1 LNHDA and CDR2 SQIVND come from the germline V gene (reference sequence). The CDR3 totals 13 residues. In DNA, the CDR3 is TGTGCCAGTACCAGGATGGTTTCGGCTGAAGCTTTCTTT. Translated: CASTRMVSAEAFF.

This clone appeared a single time. The rearrangement links TRBV18 to TRBJ2-1; the match to TRBD2 covers 8 bases. Germline V gene sequence: CDR1 KGHSH, CDR2 LQKENI. The trim removed 3 bases at V and 0 bases at J, leaving 10 bases unmatched. CDR3 length equals 18 residues. CDR3 coding DNA: TGTGCCAGCTCACCTCCAAGTTTTAGCGGGACCTCCTACAATGAGCAGTTCTTC. Its translation: CASSPPSFSGTSYNEQFF.

The rearrangement joins TRBV11-2 to TRBJ1-1; D not resolved. Germline V gene sequence: CDR1 SGHAT, CDR2 FQNNGV. V was clipped by 7 bases and J by 7 bases, with 13 bases between them. This CDR3 is 12 amino acids long. The CDR3 protein is CASNFMDVEAFF. CDR3 DNA sequence: TGTGCCAGCAACTTTATGGACGTTGAAGCTTTCTTT.

V and J are TRBV19 and TRBJ1-2; possibly TRBD1 for D (5 bases). Trimming removed 7 bases at V and 2 bases at J, with 8 bases between. Germline V CDR1 and CDR2: LNHDA, SQIVND (reference sequence). CDR3 length: 12 residues. The CDR3 protein is CASTRGNYGYTF. In DNA, the CDR3 is TGTGCCAGTACAAGGGGAAACTATGGCTACACCTTC.

The chain recombines TRBV5-6 with TRBJ1-5, with D perhaps TRBD1 (5 bases). Germline CDR1 is SGHDT and CDR2 is YYEEEE. CDR3 length: 15 residues. V lost 4 bases and J lost 0, with 11 bases in between. The CDR3 nucleotides read TGTGCCAGCAGCCACCAGGGCTATAGCAATCAGCCCCAGCATTTT. Amino acid sequence: CASSHQGYSNQPQHF.

The V gene is TRBV28, the J gene TRBJ2-1; the match to TRBD2 covers 10 bases. This CDR3 is built from 12 residues. The germline CDR1 and CDR2 sequences are MDHEN and SYDVKM. V dropped 6 bases and J dropped 15; count of bases not matched to a gene: 8. CDR3 coding DNA: TGTGCCAGCAGCCCCGGACTAGCGGCGGCGTTCTTC. Its translation: CASSPGLAAAFF.